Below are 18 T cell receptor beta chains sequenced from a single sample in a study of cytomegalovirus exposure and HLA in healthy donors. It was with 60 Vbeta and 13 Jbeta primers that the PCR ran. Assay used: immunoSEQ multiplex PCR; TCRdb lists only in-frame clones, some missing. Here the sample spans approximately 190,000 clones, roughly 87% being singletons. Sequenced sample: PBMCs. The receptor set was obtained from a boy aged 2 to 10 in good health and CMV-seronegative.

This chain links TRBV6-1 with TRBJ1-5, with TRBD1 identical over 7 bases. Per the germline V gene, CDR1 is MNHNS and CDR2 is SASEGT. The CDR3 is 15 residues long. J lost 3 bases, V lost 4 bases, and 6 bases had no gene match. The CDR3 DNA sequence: TGTGCCAGCAGTGCACACAGGGGTGACAATCAGCCCCAGCATTTT. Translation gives CASSAHRGDNQPQHF.

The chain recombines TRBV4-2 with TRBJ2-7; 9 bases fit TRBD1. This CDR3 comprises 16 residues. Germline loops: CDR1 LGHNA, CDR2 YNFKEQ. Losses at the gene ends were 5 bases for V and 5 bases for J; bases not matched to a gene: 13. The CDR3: CASSSTFRTGEDEQYF. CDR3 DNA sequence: TGTGCCAGCAGCTCCACCTTTCGGACAGGGGAGGACGAGCAGTACTTC.

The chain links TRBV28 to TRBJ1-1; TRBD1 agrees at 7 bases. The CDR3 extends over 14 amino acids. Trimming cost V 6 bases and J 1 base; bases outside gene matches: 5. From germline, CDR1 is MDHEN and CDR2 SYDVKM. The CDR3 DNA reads TGTGCCAGCAGCCCCGGGACAGAGAACACTGAAGCTTTCTTT. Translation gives CASSPGTENTEAFF. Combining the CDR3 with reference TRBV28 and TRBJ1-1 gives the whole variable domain DVKVTQSSRYLVKRTGEKVFLECVQDMDHENMFWYRQDPGLGLRLIYFSYDVKMKEKGDIPEGYSVSREKKERFSLILESASTNQTSMYLCASSPGTENTEAFFGQGTRLTVV.

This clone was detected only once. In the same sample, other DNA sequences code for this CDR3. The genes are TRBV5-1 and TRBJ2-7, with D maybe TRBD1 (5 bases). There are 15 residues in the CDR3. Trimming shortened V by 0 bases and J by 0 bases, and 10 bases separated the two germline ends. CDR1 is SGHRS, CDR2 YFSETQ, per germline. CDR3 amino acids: CASSLVQGSSYEQYF. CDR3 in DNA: TGCGCCAGCAGCTTGGTCCAGGGAAGCTCCTACGAGCAGTACTTC.

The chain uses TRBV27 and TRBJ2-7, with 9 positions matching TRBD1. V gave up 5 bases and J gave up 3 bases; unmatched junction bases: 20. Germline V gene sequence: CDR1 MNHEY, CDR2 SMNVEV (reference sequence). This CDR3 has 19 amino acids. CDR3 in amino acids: CASSAIRWTGEEPVYEQYF. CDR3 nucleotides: TGTGCCAGCAGTGCAATACGCTGGACAGGGGAGGAACCGGTCTACGAGCAGTACTTC.

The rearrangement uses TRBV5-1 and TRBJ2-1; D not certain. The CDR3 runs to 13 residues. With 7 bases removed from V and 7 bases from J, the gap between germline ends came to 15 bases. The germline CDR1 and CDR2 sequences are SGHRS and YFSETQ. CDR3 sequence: CASYGHSGNEQFF. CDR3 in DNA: TGCGCCAGCTACGGCCACTCCGGGAATGAGCAGTTCTTC.

In DNA form, the CDR3 reads TGTGCCAGCAGCTACCGACTAGCGGGACCCTACAATGAGCAGTTCTTC. The encoded protein is CASSYRLAGPYNEQFF. The chain carries TRBV5-4 and TRBJ2-1; 11 nucleotides align to TRBD2. CDR1 is SGHNT and CDR2 is YYREEE in the germline V gene (reference sequence). The V and J ends lost 3 bases and 2 bases, in that order; junction bases with no gene match: 4. The CDR3 runs to 16 residues.

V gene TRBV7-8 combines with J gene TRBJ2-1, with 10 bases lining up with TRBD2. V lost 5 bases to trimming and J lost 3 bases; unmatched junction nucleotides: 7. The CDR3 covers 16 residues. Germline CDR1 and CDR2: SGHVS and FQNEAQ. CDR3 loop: CASSTLLAGLYNEQFF. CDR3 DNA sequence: TGTGCCAGCAGCACCCTACTAGCGGGACTCTACAATGAGCAGTTCTTC.

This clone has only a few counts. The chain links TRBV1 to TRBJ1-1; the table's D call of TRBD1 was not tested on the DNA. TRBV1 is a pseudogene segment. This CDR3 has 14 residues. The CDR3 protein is CTSSHPRKNTEAFF. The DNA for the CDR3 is TGCACCAGCAGCCACCCCAGGAAGAACACTGAAGCTTTCTTT.

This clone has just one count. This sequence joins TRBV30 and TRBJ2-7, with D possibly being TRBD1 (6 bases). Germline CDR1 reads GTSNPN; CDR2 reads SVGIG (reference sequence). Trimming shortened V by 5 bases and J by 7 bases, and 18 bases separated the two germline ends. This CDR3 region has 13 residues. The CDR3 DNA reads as TGTGCCTGGGGAGGTGGCTCTCAGGGGGAGCAGTACTTC. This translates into CAWGGGSQGEQYF.

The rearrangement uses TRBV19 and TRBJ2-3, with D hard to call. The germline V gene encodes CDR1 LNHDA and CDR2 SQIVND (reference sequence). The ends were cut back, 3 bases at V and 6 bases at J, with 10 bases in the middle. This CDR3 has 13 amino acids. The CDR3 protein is CASSISSGDTQYF. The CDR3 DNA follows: TGTGCCAGTAGTATTAGTTCCGGGGATACGCAGTATTTT.

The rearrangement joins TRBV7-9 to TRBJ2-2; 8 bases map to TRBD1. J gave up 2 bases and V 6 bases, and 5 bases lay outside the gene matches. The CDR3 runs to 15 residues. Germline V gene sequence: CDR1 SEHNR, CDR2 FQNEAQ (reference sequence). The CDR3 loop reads CASSSGTGNTGELFF. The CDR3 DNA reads TGTGCCAGCAGTTCTGGGACAGGCAACACCGGGGAGCTGTTTTTT.

CDR3 sequence reads: CASSPIEASPLHF. CDR3 bases: TGTGCCAGCAGCCCTATAGAGGCGTCACCCCTCCACTTT. The J gene is TRBJ1-6, the V gene TRBV14; no clear D gene. Germline assignment: CDR1 SGHDN and CDR2 FVKESK. Trimming took off 4 bases at V and 10 bases at J, with 11 bases between the two ends. The CDR3 is 13 residues long.

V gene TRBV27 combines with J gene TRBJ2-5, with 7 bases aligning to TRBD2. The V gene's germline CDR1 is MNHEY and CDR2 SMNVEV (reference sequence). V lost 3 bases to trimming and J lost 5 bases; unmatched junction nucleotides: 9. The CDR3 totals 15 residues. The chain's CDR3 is CASSLIQAGSETQYF. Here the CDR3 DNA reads TGTGCCAGCAGTTTGATCCAAGCGGGAAGCGAGACCCAGTACTTC.

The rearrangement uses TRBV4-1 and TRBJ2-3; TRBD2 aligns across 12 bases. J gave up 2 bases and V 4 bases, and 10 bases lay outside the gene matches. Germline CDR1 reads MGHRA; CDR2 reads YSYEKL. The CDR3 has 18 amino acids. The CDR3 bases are TGCGCCAGCAGCCTCAATACTTGGACTAGCGGGAACACAGATACGCAGTATTTT. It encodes CASSLNTWTSGNTDTQYF.

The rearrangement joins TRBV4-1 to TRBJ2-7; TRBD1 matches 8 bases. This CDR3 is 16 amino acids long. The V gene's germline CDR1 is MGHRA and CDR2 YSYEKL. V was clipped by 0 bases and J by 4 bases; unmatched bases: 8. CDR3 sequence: CASSQERAGGKYEQYF. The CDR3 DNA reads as TGCGCCAGCAGCCAAGAACGGGCAGGGGGCAAATACGAGCAGTACTTC.

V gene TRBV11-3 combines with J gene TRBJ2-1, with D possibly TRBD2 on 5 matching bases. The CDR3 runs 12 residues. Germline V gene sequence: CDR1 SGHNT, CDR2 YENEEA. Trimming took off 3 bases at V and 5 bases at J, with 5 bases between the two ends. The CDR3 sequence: CASSLRDNEQFF. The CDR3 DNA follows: TGTGCCAGCAGCTTGCGGGACAATGAGCAGTTCTTC.

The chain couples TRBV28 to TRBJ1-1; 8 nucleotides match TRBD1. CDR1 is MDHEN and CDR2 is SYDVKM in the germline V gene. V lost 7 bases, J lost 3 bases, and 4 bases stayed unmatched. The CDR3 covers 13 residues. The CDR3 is CASIPDRDTEAFF. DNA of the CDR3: TGTGCCAGCATACCGGACAGGGACACTGAAGCTTTCTTT.